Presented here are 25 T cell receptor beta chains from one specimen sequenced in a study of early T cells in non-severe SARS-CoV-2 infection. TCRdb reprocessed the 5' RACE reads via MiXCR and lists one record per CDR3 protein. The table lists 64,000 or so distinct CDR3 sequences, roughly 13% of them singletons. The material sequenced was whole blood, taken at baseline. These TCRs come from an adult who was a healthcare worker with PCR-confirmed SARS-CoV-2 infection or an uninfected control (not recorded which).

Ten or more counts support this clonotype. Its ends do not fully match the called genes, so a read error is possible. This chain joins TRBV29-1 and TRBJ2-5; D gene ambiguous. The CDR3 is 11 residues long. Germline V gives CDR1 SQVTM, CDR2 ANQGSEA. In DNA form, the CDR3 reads TGCAGCGTTAAAGATCAAGAGACCCAGTACTTC. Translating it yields CSVKDQETQYF.

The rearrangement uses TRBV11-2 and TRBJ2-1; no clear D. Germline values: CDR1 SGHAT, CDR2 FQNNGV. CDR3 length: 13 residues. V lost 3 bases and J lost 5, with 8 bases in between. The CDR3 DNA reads TGTGCCAGCAGCTTGGATCGGGACAATGAGCAGTTCTTC. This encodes CASSLDRDNEQFF.

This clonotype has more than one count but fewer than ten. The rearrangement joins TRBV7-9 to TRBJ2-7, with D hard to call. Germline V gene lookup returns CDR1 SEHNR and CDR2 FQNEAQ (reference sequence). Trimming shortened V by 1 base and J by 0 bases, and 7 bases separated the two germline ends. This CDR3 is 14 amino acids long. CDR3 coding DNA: TGTGCCAGCAGCTTAGGGGTAGGCTCCTACGAGCAGTACTTC. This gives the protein CASSLGVGSYEQYF.

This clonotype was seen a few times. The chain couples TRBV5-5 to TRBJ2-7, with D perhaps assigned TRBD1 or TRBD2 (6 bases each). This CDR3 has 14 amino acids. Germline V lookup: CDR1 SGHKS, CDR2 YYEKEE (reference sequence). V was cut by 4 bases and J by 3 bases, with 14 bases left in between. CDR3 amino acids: CASSPVGGFYEQYF. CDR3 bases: TGTGCCAGCAGCCCGGTCGGGGGCTTCTACGAGCAGTACTTC.

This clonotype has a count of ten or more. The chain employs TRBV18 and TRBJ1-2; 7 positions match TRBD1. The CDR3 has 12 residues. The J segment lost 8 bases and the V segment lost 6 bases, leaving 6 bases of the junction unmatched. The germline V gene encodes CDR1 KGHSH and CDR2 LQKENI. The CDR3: CASSGGGEGYTF. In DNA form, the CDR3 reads TGTGCCAGCTCCGGAGGGGGCGAGGGCTACACCTTC. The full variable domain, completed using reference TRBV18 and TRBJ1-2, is NAGVMQNPRHLVRRRGQEARLRCSPMKGHSHVYWYRQLPEEGLKFMVYLQKENIIDESGMPKERFSAEFPKEGPSILRIQQVVRGDSAAYFCASSGGGEGYTFGSGTRLTVV.

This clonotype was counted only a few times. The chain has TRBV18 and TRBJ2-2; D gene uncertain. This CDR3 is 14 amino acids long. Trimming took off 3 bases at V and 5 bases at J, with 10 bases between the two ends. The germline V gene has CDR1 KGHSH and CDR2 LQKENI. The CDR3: CASSPIGLTGELFF. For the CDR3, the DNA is TGTGCCAGCTCACCGATTGGGTTGACCGGGGAGCTGTTTTTT.

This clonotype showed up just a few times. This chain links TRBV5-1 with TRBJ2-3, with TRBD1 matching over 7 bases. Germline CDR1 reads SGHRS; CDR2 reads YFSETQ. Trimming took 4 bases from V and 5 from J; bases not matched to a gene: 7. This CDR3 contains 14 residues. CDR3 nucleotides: TGCGCCAGCAGCCCTGGGACAGCTATAGATACGCAGTATTTT. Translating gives CASSPGTAIDTQYF.

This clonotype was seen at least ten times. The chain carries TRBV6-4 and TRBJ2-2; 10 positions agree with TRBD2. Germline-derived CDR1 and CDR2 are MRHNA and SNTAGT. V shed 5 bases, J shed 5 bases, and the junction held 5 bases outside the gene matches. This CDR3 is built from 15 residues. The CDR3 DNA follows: TGTGCCAGCAGTCTTCTAGCGGGGGAAACCGGGGAGCTGTTTTTT. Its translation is CASSLLAGETGELFF.

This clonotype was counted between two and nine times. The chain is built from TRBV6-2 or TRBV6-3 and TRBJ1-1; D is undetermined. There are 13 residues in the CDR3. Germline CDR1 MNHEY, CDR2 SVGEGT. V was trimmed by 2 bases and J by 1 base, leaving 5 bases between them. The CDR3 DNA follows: TGTGCCAGCAGTTACGAGGAGAACACTGAAGCTTTCTTT. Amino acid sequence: CASSYEENTEAFF.

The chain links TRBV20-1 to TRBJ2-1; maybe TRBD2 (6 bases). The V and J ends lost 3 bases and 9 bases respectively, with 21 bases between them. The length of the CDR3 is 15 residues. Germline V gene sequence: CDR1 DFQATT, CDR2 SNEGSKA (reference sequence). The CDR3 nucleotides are TGCAGTGCTAGTGGGAGTAGACTAGTTTCTAGTGAGCAGTTCTTC. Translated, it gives CSASGSRLVSSEQFF.

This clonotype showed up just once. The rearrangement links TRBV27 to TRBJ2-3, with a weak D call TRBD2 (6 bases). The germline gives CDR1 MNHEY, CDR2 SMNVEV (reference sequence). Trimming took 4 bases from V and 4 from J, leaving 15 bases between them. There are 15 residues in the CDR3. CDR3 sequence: CASSSGTFPADTQYF. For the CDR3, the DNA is TGTGCCAGCAGTTCAGGGACTTTCCCGGCAGATACGCAGTATTTT.

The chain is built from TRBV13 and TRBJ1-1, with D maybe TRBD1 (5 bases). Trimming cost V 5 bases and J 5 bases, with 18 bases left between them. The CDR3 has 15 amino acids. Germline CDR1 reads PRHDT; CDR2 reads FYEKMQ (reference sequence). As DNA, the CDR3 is TGTGCCAGCAGCACCCTTTGGGGGGTGAGTACTGAAGCTTTCTTT. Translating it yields CASSTLWGVSTEAFF.

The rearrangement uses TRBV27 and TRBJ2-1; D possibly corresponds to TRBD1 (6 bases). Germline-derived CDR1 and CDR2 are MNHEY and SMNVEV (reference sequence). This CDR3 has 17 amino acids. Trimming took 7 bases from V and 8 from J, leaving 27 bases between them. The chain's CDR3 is CASMISGDPYEQYEQFF. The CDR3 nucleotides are TGTGCCAGCATGATTTCAGGGGATCCCTATGAACAATATGAGCAGTTCTTC.

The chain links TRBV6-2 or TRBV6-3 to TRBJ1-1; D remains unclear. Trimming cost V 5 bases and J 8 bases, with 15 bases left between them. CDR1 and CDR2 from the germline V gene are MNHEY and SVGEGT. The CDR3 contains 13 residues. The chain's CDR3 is CASSNRRAGEAFF. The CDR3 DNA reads TGTGCCAGCAGTAACAGACGGGCCGGCGAAGCTTTCTTT.

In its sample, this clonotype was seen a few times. The CDR3 bases are TGTGCCAGCAGCTTGGGCGGAGACAATGAGCAGTTCTTC. This gives the protein CASSLGGDNEQFF. V is TRBV5-6 and J is TRBJ2-1; D call uncertain. The V end lost 0 bases, the J end lost 5 bases, and 6 bases lay between the germline ends. The CDR3 length is 13 residues. Germline assignment: CDR1 SGHDT and CDR2 YYEEEE.

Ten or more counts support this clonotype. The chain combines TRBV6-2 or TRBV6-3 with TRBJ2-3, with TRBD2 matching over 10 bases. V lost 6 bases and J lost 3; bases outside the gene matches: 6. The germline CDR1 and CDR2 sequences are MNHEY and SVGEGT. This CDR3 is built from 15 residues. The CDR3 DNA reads TGTGCCAGCAGCCTGAGCGGGAGGGAGACAGATACGCAGTATTTT. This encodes CASSLSGRETDTQYF.

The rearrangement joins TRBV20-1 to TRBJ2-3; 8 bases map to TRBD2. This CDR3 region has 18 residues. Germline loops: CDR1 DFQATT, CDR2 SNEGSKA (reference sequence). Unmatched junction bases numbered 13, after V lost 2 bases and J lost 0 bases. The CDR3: CSARISGKGKLSTDTQYF. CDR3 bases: TGCAGTGCTAGAATTAGCGGGAAGGGGAAACTTAGCACAGATACGCAGTATTTT.

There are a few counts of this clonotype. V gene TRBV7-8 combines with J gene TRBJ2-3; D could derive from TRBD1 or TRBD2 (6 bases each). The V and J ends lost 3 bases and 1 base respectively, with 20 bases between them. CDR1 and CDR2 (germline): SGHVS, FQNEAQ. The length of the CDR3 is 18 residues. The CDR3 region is CASSFNPTGRTGTDTQYF. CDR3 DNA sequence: TGTGCCAGCAGCTTCAACCCCACAGGGAGGACCGGCACAGATACGCAGTATTTT.

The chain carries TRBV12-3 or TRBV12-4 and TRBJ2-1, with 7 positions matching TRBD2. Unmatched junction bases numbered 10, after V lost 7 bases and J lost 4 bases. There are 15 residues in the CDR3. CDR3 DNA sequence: TGTGCCAGCAACCGGGGAGGGCCGGATTACAATGAGCAGTTCTTC. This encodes CASNRGGPDYNEQFF.

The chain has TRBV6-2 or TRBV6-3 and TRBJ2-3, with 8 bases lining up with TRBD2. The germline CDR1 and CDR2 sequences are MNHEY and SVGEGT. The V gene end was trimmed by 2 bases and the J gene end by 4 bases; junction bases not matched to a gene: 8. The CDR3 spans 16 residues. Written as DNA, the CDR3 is TGTGCCAGCAGTTACCCCCAGCGGGGGAATGCAGATACGCAGTATTTT. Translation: CASSYPQRGNADTQYF.

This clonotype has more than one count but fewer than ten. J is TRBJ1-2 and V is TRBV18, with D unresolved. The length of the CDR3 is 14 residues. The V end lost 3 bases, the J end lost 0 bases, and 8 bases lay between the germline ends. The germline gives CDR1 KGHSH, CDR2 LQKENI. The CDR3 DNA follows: TGTGCCAGCTCACCTACTCTTTCTAACTATGGCTACACCTTC. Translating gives CASSPTLSNYGYTF. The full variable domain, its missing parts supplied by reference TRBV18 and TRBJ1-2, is NAGVMQNPRHLVRRRGQEARLRCSPMKGHSHVYWYRQLPEEGLKFMVYLQKENIIDESGMPKERFSAEFPKEGPSILRIQQVVRGDSAAYFCASSPTLSNYGYTFGSGTRLTVV.

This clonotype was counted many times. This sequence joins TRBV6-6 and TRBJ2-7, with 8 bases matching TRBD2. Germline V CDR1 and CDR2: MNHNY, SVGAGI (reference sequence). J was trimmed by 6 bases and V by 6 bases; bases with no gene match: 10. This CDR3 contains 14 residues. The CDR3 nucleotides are TGTGCCAGCAGGCCGGGACTAGGGAGTGCCGAGCAGTACTTC. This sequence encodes CASRPGLGSAEQYF.

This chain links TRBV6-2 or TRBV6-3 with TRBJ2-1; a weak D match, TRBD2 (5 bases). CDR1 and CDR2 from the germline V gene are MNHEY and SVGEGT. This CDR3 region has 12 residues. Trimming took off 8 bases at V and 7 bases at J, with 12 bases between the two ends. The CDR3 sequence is CASSFGENEQFF. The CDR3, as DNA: TGTGCCAGCTCCTTTGGGGAGAATGAGCAGTTCTTC.

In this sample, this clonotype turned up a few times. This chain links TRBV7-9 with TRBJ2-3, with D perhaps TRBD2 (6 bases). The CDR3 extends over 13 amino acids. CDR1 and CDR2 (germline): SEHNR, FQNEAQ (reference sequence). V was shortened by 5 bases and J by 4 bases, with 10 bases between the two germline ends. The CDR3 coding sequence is TGTGCCAGCAGCCACCCGGGAGCAGATACGCAGTATTTT. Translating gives CASSHPGADTQYF.

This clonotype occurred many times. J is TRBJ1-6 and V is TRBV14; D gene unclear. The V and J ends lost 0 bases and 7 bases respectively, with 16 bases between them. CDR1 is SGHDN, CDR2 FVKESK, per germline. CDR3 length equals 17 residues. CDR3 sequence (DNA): TGTGCCAGCAGCCAAGAGCTCTATTTAGGGAGGAATTCACCCCTCCACTTT. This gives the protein CASSQELYLGRNSPLHF.